Given below is one T cell receptor beta chain in context. Its target is unknown. Clones were sequenced by immunoSEQ multiplex PCR, and TCRdb holds only the in-frame ones, with some missing. The sample yields roughly 200,000 clones, approximately 90% seen once. V was clipped by 4 bases and J by 1 base; unmatched bases: 6. The CDR3 sequence is 16 residues long. CDR1 and CDR2 (germline): MNHEY, SMNVEV (reference sequence). This record belongs to a study of T cell responses to AZD1222 COVID-19 vaccine. General study points: Vaccine-associated CD4 TCRs ranged over spike, dominating at 160-218 and 743-854.

The rearrangement uses TRBV27 and TRBJ2-3, with 9 bases aligning to TRBD2. Sequencing was performed on peripheral blood, taken 28 days after the second AZD1222 dose. This sequence was found in an adult who received the AZD1222 COVID-19 vaccine. CDR3 bases: TGTGCCAGCAGTTCCCGTAGCGGGAGTCGCACAGATACGCAGTATTTT. Translating it yields CASSSRSGSRTDTQYF.